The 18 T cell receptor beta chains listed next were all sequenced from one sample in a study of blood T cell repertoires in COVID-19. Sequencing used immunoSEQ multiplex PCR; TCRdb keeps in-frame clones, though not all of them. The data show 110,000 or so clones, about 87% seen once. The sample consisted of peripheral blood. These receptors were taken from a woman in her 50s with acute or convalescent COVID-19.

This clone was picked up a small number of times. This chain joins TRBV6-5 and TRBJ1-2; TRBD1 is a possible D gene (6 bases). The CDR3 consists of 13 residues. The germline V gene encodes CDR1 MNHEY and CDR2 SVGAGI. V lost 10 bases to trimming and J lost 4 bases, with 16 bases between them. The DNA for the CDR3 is TGTGCCACCGTCAGGGGCGAGGTCTATGGCTACACCTTC. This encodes CATVRGEVYGYTF.

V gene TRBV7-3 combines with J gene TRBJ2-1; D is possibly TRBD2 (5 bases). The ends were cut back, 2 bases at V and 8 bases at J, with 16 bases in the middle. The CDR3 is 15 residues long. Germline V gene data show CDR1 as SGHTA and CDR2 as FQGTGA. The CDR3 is CASSLGVRAMDEQFF. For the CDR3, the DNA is TGTGCCAGCAGCTTAGGTGTGAGGGCGATGGATGAGCAGTTCTTC.

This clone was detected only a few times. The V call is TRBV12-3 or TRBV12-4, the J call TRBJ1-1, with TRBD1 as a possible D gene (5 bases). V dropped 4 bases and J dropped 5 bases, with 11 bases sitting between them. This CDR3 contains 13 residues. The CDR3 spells CASSYSRVTEAFF. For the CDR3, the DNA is TGTGCCAGCAGTTATAGCAGGGTAACTGAAGCTTTCTTT.

The CDR3 loop is CASSPYGNTIYF. The CDR3 nucleotides are TGTGCCAGTAGCCCCTATGGAAACACCATATATTTT. The chain links TRBV19 to TRBJ1-3; D unclear. CDR1 and CDR2 (germline): LNHDA, SQIVND (reference sequence). Trimming took 6 bases from V and 3 from J, leaving 6 bases between them. The length of the CDR3 is 12 residues.

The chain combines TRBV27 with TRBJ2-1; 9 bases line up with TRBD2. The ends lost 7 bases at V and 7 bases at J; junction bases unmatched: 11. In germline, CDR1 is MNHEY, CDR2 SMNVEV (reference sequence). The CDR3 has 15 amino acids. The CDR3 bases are TGTGCCAGCACGAGATGGGTAGCGGGAGAAAATGAGCAGTTCTTC. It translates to CASTRWVAGENEQFF.

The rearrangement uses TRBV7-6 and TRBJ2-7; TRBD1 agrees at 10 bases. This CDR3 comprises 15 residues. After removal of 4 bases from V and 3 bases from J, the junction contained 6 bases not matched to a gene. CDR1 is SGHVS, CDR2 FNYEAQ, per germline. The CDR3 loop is CASSSRDRGVYEQYF. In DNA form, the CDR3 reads TGTGCCAGCAGCTCCCGGGACAGGGGTGTCTACGAGCAGTACTTC.

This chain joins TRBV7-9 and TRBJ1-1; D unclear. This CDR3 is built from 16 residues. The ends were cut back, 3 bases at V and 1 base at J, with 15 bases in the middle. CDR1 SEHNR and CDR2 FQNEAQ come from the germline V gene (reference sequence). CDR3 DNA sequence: TGTGCCAGCAGCTTCCCCGTTGGGAGAAAGAACACTGAAGCTTTCTTT. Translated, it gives CASSFPVGRKNTEAFF.

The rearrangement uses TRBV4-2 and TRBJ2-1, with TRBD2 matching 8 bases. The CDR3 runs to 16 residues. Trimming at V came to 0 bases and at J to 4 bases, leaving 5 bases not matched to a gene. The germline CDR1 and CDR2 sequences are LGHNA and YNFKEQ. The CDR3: CASSQEGAGAYNEQFF. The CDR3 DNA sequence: TGTGCCAGCAGCCAAGAGGGAGCGGGGGCGTACAATGAGCAGTTCTTC.

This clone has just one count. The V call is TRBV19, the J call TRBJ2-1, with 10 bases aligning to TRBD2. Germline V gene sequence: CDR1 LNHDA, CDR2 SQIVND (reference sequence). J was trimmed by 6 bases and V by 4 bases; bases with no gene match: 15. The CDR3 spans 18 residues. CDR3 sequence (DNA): TGTGCCAGTAGTAGACTTCTAGCGGGAGCGGGTGTCTCCAATGAGCAGTTCTTC. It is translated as CASSRLLAGAGVSNEQFF.

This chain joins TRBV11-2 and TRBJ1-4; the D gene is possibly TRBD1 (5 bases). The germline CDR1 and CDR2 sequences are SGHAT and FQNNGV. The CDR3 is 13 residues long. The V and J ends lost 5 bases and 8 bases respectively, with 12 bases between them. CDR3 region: CASSPWGGEKLFF. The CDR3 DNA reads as TGTGCCAGCAGCCCCTGGGGGGGGGAAAAACTGTTTTTT.

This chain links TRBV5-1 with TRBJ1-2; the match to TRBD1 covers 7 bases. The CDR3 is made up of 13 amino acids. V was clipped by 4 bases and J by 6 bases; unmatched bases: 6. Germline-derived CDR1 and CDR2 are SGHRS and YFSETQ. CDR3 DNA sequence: TGCGCCAGCAGCAAGACAGGGATCGATGGCTACACCTTC. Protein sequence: CASSKTGIDGYTF.

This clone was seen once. The CDR3 bases are TGTGCCAGCAGCTTAGATGGGGGCTATGTGGGATCTGGGGCCAACGTCCTGACTTTC. It codes for CASSLDGGYVGSGANVLTF. The J gene is TRBJ2-6, the V gene TRBV13; the D gene is possibly TRBD1 (6 bases). V was trimmed by 1 base and J by 1 base, leaving 17 bases between them. The germline V gene encodes CDR1 PRHDT and CDR2 FYEKMQ (reference sequence). The CDR3 is made up of 19 amino acids.

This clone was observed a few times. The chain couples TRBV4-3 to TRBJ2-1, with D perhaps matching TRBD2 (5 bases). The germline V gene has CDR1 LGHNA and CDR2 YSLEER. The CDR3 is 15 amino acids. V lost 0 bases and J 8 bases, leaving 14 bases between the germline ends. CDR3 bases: TGCGCCAGCAGCCAAGAATCCCCGCGGGCGGATGAGCAGTTCTTC. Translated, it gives CASSQESPRADEQFF.

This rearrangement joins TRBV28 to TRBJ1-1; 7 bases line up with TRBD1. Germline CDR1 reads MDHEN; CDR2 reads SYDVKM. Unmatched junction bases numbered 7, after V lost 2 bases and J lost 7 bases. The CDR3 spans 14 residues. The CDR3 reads CASSLMTGRSEAFF. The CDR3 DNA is TGTGCCAGCAGTTTAATGACAGGGAGGAGTGAAGCTTTCTTT. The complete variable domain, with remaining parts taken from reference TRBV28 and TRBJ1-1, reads DVKVTQSSRYLVKRTGEKVFLECVQDMDHENMFWYRQDPGLGLRLIYFSYDVKMKEKGDIPEGYSVSREKKERFSLILESASTNQTSMYLCASSLMTGRSEAFFGQGTRLTVV.

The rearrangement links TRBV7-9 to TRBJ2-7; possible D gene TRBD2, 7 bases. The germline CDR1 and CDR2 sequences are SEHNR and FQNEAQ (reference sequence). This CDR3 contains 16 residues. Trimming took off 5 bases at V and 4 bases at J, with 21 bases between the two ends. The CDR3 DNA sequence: TGTGCCAGCAGCCCAAGAGGTGGGGGGGCGACATACGAGCAGTACTTC. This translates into CASSPRGGGATYEQYF.

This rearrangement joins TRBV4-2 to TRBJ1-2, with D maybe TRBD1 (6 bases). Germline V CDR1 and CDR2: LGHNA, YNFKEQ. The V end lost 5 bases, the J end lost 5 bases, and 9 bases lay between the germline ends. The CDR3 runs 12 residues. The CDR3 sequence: CASSTTGYGYTF. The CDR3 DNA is TGTGCCAGCAGCACTACAGGGTATGGCTACACCTTC.

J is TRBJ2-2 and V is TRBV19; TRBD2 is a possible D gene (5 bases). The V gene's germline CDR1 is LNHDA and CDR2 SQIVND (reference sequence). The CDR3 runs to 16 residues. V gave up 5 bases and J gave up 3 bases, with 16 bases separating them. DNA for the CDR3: TGTGCCAGTAGTTACGAATCAAGGAGGTACACCGGGGAGCTGTTTTTT. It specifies CASSYESRRYTGELFF.

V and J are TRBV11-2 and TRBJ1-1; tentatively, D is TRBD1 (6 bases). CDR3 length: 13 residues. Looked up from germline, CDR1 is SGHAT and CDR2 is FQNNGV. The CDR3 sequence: CATTLRGGTEAFF. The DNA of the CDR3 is TGTGCTACGACCTTAAGGGGGGGAACTGAAGCTTTCTTT.